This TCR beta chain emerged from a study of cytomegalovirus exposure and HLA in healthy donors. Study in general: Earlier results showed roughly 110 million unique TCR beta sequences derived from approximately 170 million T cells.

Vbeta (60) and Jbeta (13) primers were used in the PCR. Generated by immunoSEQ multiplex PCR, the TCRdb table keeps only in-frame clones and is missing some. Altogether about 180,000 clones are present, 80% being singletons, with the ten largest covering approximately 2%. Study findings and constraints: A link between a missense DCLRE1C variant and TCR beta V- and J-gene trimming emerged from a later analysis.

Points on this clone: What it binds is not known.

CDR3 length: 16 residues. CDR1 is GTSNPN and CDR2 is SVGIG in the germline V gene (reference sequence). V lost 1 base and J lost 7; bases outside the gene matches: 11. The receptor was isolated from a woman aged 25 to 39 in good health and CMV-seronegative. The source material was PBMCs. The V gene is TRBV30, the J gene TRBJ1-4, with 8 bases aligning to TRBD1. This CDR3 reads CAWSEGDRFGGEKLFF. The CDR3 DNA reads TGTGCCTGGAGTGAAGGGGACAGGTTCGGAGGTGAAAAACTGTTTTTT.